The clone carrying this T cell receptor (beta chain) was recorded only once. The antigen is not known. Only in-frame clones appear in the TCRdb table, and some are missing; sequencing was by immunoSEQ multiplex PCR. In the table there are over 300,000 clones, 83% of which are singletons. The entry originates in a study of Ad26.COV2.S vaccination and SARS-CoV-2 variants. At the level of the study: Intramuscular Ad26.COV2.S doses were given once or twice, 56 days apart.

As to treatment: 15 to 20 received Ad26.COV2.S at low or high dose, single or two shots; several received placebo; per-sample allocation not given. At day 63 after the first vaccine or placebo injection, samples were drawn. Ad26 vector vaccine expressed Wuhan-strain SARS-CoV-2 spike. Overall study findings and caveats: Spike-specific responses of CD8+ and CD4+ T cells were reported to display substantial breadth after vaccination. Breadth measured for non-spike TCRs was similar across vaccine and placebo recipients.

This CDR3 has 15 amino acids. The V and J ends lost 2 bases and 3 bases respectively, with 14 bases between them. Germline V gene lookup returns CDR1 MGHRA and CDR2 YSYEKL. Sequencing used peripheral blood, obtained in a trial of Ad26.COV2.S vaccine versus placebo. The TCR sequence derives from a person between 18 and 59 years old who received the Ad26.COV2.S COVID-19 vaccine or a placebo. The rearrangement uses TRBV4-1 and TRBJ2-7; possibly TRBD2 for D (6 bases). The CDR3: CASSQTGSTIYEQYF. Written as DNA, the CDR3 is TGCGCCAGCAGCCAAACCGGGAGTACAATCTACGAGCAGTACTTC.